This T cell receptor (beta chain) was profiled in a study of T cells in localized non-small cell lung cancer (dated by TCRdb to between 2020 and 2021). For context, the study as a whole: The study examined T cell repertoires in 236 patients with early-stage NSCLC and compared tumors with uninvolved tumor-adjacent lungs. The cohort consisted of approximately 220 treatment-naive NSCLC patients whose localized lung tumors had been resected. A mean age of approximately 70 years was recorded for the NSCLC patients, of whom roughly 130 were male and more than 95 were female.

The immunoSEQ Assay was used to sequence TCR beta CDR3 regions from DNA. In the authors' own workflow: T cell density was computed as TCR beta template counts normalized to usable DNA estimated by amplifying housekeeping genes. The preseqR package was used to estimate richness by extrapolating to 400,000 templates for PBMC samples and to 120,000 templates for tissue samples. Clonality was defined by subtracting Pielou's evenness from one. Differential abundance testing on productive amino-acid clonotypes, with a minimum total count of 5 and an alpha of 0.1, was used to identify tissue-enriched TCRs. The Jaccard Index and the Morisita Overlap Index were used to measure repertoire overlap between compartments. GLIPH clustered TCR beta CDR3s with public tetramer-defined viral CDR3s; viral motifs required at least three viral sequences plus V-gene enrichment. TCRdb took over this immuneACCESS table, retaining in-frame rearrangements with V and J assigned. Such tables are incomplete; in checked studies, under half of the missing clones stem from an unresolved V gene, and the remainder is unexplained. V and J calls plus clone size are reproduced from that table; the DNA served to infer D and trimming. In this sample the table shows some 1,800 clones, 20% to 25% of which occur a single time. Together, the top ten hold around 9.6% of the sample.

Inclusive of the bounding cysteine and phenylalanine, the CDR3 is 14 residues long. Just the 42-base CDR3 DNA is kept, in frame starting at base 1. V sheds 6 bases and J sheds 6 bases, leaving 12 bases between their ends. The germline V gene (reference sequence) provides CDR1 LNHDA and CDR2 SQIVND. Uninvolved adjacent lung was sampled at least 2 cm away from the tumor margin, and two independent pathologists confirmed that the tissue had no atypia. At diagnosis, peripheral blood, uninvolved tumor-adjacent lung and tumor were collected and stored as a combination of fresh-frozen and FFPE material. This clone was observed a few times. The target of this receptor is not known. No clone much larger than this one lies a single base away; base qualities are absent. Broad study findings and their caveats: The highest T cell clonality was observed in uninvolved tumor-adjacent lung, where clonality exceeded that of tumor, suggesting that antigenic responses were more focused in uninvolved tumor-adjacent lung. Multi-region tumor sequencing was not performed, so intratumor heterogeneity could not be excluded. A median of 57 of the top 100 tumor clones were detected in paired uninvolved adjacent lung, and 25 to 35 of these tumor clones were also found among the top 100 clones of the paired uninvolved adjacent lung. Since the design was exploratory, TCR variables were selected using unadjusted p-values with no false-discovery rate correction. Longer overall survival was associated with higher blood T cell density, whereas shorter survival was associated with higher adjacent-lung clonality.

This TCR was sampled from a female donor over 55 with stage I lung adenocarcinoma. This sample comprised normal lung tissue next to the tumor, obtained before any cancer treatment. Recombination connected TRBV19 to TRBJ1-6; the D gene is perhaps TRBD1, on 5 matching bases. The CDR3 region: CASRESGGNSPLHF. The DNA sequence is as follows: TGTGCCAGTAGGGAGTCTGGGGGTAATTCACCCCTCCACTTT.